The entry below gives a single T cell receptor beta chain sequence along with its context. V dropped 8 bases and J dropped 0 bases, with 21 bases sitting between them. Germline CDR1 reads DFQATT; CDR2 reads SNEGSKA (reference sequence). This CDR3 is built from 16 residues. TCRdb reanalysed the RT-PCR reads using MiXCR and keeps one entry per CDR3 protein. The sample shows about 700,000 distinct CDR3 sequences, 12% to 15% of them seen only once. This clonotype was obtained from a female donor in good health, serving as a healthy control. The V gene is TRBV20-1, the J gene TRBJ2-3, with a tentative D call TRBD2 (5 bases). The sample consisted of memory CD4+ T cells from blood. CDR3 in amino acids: CSSSASLTSSTDTQYF. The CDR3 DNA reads TGCAGTAGTAGCGCCTCGCTCACTTCTAGCACAGATACGCAGTATTTT.